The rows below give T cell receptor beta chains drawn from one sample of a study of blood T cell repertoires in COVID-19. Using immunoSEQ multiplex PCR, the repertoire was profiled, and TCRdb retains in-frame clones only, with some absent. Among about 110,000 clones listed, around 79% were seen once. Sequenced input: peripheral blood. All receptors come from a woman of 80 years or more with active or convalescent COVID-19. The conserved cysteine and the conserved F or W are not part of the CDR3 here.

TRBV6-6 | ASSLRGRTEAF
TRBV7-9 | AIPGGRSGNTIY
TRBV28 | ASSLGFSGSLAKNIQY
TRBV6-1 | ASSDHPTSSTQF
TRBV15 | ATSRVRGGMDGYT
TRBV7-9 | ASSFDKNTEAF
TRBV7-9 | ASNTRTSGSYEQY
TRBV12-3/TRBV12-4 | ASSMDRDNEQF
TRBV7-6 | ASAQGMNTEAF
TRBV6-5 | ASRHTSGNHEQY
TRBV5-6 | ASSLGPGGQSNEKLF
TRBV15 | ATSRDLWGLAGSNEQF
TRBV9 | ASSVGGRARHEQF
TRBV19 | ASSSLTGDTEAF
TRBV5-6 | ASGGTASYEQY
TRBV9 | ASSYTGVTGELF